The next 12 T cell receptor beta chains were all read from a single sample in a study of blood T cell repertoires in COVID-19. Data came from immunoSEQ multiplex PCR; TCRdb stores just in-frame clones and leaves some out. The sample carries 70,000 or so clones, around 80% recorded once. The specimen sequenced was peripheral blood. The source of these receptors is an elderly man with active or convalescent COVID-19.

The chain has TRBV30 and TRBJ2-7; no reliable D call. The germline V and J ends were trimmed by 0 bases and 3 bases, with 6 bases remaining between them. The CDR3 covers 12 residues. Per germline, CDR1 GTSNPN and CDR2 SVGIG (reference sequence). In nucleotides, the CDR3 is TGTGCCTGGAGTGTATCGGGCTACGAGCAGTACTTC. Translating it yields CAWSVSGYEQYF.

This clone was counted a few times. The chain has TRBV7-2 and TRBJ2-1; D uncertain. CDR3 size: 14 residues. The ends were cut back, 5 bases at V and 0 bases at J, with 8 bases in the middle. CDR1 and CDR2 (germline): SGHTA, FQGNSA. CDR3 region: CASSKESSYNEQFF. The CDR3 nucleotides read TGTGCCAGCAGCAAGGAGAGCTCCTACAATGAGCAGTTCTTC.

The chain recombines TRBV5-6 with TRBJ2-7; 9 positions match TRBD1. The trim removed 2 bases at V and 0 bases at J, leaving 3 bases unmatched. The CDR3 is 15 amino acids. CDR1 and CDR2 (germline): SGHDT, YYEEEE. The CDR3 DNA reads as TGTGCCAGCAGCTTCGGGACAGGGAGCTCCTACGAGCAGTACTTC. It is translated as CASSFGTGSSYEQYF. Using reference TRBV5-6 and TRBJ2-7 for the parts outside the CDR3, the full variable domain is DAGVTQSPTHLIKTRGQQVTLRCSPKSGHDTVSWYQQALGQGPQFIFQYYEEEERQRGNFPDRFSGHQFPNYSSELNVNALLLGDSALYLCASSFGTGSSYEQYFGPGTRLTVT.

The chain couples TRBV25-1 to TRBJ2-3, with 9 bases lining up with TRBD2. CDR3 length equals 15 residues. With 3 bases clipped from V and 7 bases from J, the junction kept 8 bases outside the gene matches. Germline CDR1 and CDR2: MGHDK and SYGVNS. CDR3 loop: CASSESGRSSYTQYF. In DNA form, the CDR3 reads TGTGCCAGCAGTGAGAGCGGGAGGTCCTCATATACGCAGTATTTT.

The chain joins TRBV7-9 to TRBJ1-2; TRBD1 matches 8 bases. V trimming: 0 bases; J trimming: 4 bases; junction bases outside the gene matches: 7. Germline V gene lookup returns CDR1 SEHNR and CDR2 FQNEAQ (reference sequence). The CDR3 sequence is 16 residues long. The CDR3 DNA sequence: TGTGCCAGCAGCTTAGCCTGGACAGGGAGTACCTATGGCTACACCTTC. Translating it yields CASSLAWTGSTYGYTF.

The chain links TRBV5-1 to TRBJ1-1; D remains unclear. Trimming took 5 bases from V and 5 from J, leaving 16 bases between them. The germline V gene encodes CDR1 SGHRS and CDR2 YFSETQ. This CDR3 has 14 residues. This CDR3 is CASSYDRGGTEAFF. CDR3 nucleotides: TGCGCCAGCAGTTACGATCGGGGAGGGACTGAAGCTTTCTTT.

This clone was observed a few times. The V call is TRBV3-1 (or the pseudogene TRBV3-2), the J call TRBJ2-7; no clear D gene. In germline, CDR1 is LGHDT, CDR2 YNNKEL (reference sequence). This CDR3 is 11 amino acids long. The V and J ends lost 5 bases and 3 bases respectively, with 5 bases between them. CDR3 protein: CASSTHYEQYF. In DNA form, the CDR3 reads TGTGCCAGCAGCACTCACTACGAGCAGTACTTC.

The V gene is TRBV19, the J gene TRBJ1-2; no definite D call. V lost 5 bases, J lost 7 bases, and 17 bases lay in between. Looked up from germline, CDR1 is LNHDA and CDR2 is SQIVND (reference sequence). The CDR3 is made up of 14 amino acids. CDR3 sequence (DNA): TGTGCCAGTAGTGCCGGGAAGTTACTGGGTGGCTACACCTTC. Translating it yields CASSAGKLLGGYTF.

This clone has more than one count but fewer than ten. The V and J genes are TRBV5-1 and TRBJ2-1, with 8 bases lining up with TRBD2. The CDR3 is made up of 15 amino acids. The V and J ends lost 0 bases and 13 bases, in that order; junction bases with no gene match: 12. Germline-derived CDR1 and CDR2 are SGHRS and YFSETQ. The chain's CDR3 is CASSLAPGTSSFQFF. CDR3 coding DNA: TGCGCCAGCAGCTTGGCTCCCGGGACTAGTTCGTTCCAGTTCTTC.

The chain is built from TRBV15 and TRBJ2-4; perhaps TRBD2 as D (5 bases). CDR1 is LNHNV and CDR2 is YYDKDF in the germline V gene (reference sequence). V was clipped by 0 bases and J by 0 bases, with 6 bases between them. The CDR3 is made up of 15 amino acids. Here the CDR3 DNA reads TGTGCCACCAGCAGAGAGGGGAGAGCCAAAAACATTCAGTACTTC. It yields the protein CATSREGRAKNIQYF.

This chain uses TRBV3-1 (or the pseudogene TRBV3-2) with TRBJ1-3; D remains unclear. The CDR3 runs to 17 residues. Trimming shortened V by 3 bases and J by 0 bases, and 15 bases separated the two germline ends. The germline V gene has CDR1 LGHDT and CDR2 YNNKEL (reference sequence). The chain's CDR3 is CASSQRPLVSSGNTIYF. The CDR3, as DNA: TGTGCCAGCAGCCAGAGGCCCCTCGTTAGCTCTGGAAACACCATATATTTT.

The chain is built from TRBV4-1 and TRBJ1-2; D might be TRBD1 (5 bases). The CDR3 has 13 amino acids. V was shortened by 3 bases and J by 7 bases, with 12 bases between the two germline ends. The V gene's germline CDR1 is MGHRA and CDR2 YSYEKL. As DNA, the CDR3 is TGCGCCAGCAGCCACCGGGACTTGCGTGGCTACACCTTC. Residues: CASSHRDLRGYTF.